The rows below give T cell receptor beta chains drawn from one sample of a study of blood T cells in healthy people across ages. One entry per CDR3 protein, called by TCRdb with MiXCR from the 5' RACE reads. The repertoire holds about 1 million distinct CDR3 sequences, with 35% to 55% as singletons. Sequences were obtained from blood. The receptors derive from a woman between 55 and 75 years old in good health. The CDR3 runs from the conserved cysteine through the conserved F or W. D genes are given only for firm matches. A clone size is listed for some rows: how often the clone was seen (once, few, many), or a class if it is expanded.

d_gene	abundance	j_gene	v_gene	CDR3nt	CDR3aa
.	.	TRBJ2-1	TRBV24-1	TGTGCCATCAGTGATACCCAACAGGGTTACCATGAGCAGTTCTTC	CAISDTQQGYHEQFF
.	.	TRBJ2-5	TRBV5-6	TGTGCCAGCAGCTTGAGATGGGGCCCTGAACAAGAGACCCAGTACTTC	CASSLRWGPEQETQYF
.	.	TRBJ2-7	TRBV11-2	TGTGCCAGCAGCTTTTTGTTAGGGTTCTACGAGCAGTACTTC	CASSFLLGFYEQYF
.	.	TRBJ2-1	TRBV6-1	TGTGCCAGCAGGCCCCTCAAGCGGACATACAATGAGCAGTTCTTC	CASRPLKRTYNEQFF
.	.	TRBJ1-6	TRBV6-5	TGTGCCAGCAGTTACGACGGATATTATAATTCACCCCTCCACTTT	CASSYDGYYNSPLHF
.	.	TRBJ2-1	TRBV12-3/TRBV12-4	TGTGCCAGCAGCGTCGTTTGCGAGCAGTTCTTC	CASSVVCEQFF
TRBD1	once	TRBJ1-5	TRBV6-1	TGTGCCAGCAGTTTGGACAGGGTAAGGCCCCAGCATTTT	CASSLDRVRPQHF
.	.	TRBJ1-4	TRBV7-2	TGTGCCAGCAGCTTAGCGGAAATGGGAAGAGGGGAAAAACTGTTTTTT	CASSLAEMGRGEKLFF
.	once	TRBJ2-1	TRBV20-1	TGCAGTGCTAGAGATATTGAGACCTCCTGGGATGAGCAGTTCTTC	CSARDIETSWDEQFF
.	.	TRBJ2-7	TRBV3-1	TGTGCCAGCAGCCTTGGGACGTACCGCTCCTACGAGCAGTACTTC	CASSLGTYRSYEQYF
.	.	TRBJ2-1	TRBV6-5	TGTGCCAGCAGATTCACCACCCAGGTACGGAATGAGCAGTTCTTC	CASRFTTQVRNEQFF
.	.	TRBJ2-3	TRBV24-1	TGTGCCACCAGTGATTTCAGAGCCGGAAGGGGCACAGATACGCAGTATTTT	CATSDFRAGRGTDTQYF
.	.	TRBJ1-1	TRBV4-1	TGCGCCAGCAGCCACCAAGGAGGACCGGAAGCTTTCTTT	CASSHQGGPEAFF
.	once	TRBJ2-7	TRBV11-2	TGTGCCAGCAGCTTCAGGGCGGGAACCTACAATGAGCAGTACTTC	CASSFRAGTYNEQYF
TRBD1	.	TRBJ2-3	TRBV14	TGTGCCAGCAGCCCGGACAGGGGGCCCTCAGATACGCAGTATTTT	CASSPDRGPSDTQYF